This T cell receptor (beta chain) originates from a study of control samples from healthy donors and cancer patients. Trimming removed 10 bases at V and 0 bases at J, with 10 bases between. Germline V gene lookup returns CDR1 WNHNN and CDR2 SYGVQD (reference sequence). The CDR3 spans 12 residues. The assay was immunoSEQ multiplex PCR, and TCRdb's table has in-frame clones only and misses some. The top ten clones hold roughly 6.4% of a sample with a few hundred thousand clones, roughly 90% of them seen once. Sample: PBMCs. This rearrangement joins TRBV10-1 to TRBJ2-7, with D perhaps TRBD1 (6 bases). This TCR was sampled from a man aged 35 to 55 with head and neck cancer. In DNA form, the CDR3 reads TGCGCCACAGGGGCAAGCTCCTACGAGCAGTACTTC. This encodes CATGASSYEQYF.